The 23 T cell receptor beta chains below all came from one sample that was sequenced in a study of T cells in Graves' hyperthyroidism and ophthalmopathy. Amplified TCR beta CDR3 regions came from RNA transcripts. The HTBI set primed first-round TCR CDR3 RT-PCR. One entry per CDR3 protein, called by TCRdb with MiXCR from the multiplex PCR reads. Of hundreds of thousands of distinct CDR3 sequences listed, roughly 14% were seen once; the top ten hold 3.5% to 4.5%. The material sequenced was blood. Every receptor here comes from a woman between 40 and 50 years old with Graves' ophthalmopathy.

Ten or more counts support this clonotype. This sequence joins TRBV28 and TRBJ2-7, with a weak D call TRBD1 (6 bases). From germline, CDR1 is MDHEN and CDR2 SYDVKM. Trimming cost V 6 bases and J 6 bases, with 21 bases left between them. The CDR3 is 15 amino acids. CDR3 region: CASSAPPQGLPEQYF. CDR3 in DNA: TGTGCCAGCAGCGCCCCCCCGCAGGGGCTCCCCGAGCAGTACTTC.

This clonotype was seen many times. This chain connects TRBV11-2 to TRBJ1-2; D is ambiguous. CDR3 length: 17 residues. Trimming shortened V by 1 base and J by 5 bases, and 20 bases separated the two germline ends. The V gene's germline CDR1 is SGHAT and CDR2 FQNNGV. CDR3 sequence (DNA): TGTGCCAGCAGCTTAGTCCCTTGGCACTCCCATTGGTATGGCTACACCTTC. It encodes CASSLVPWHSHWYGYTF.

This clonotype was observed at least ten times. This rearrangement joins TRBV3-2 to TRBJ2-5; the listed D gene, TRBD2, was not tested against the DNA. TRBV3-2 is reported as a pseudogene. CDR3 length: 15 residues. The CDR3, as DNA: TGTGCCAGCAGCCAAGATCTGCCTCCCGCGGAGACCCAGTACTTC. It translates to CASSQDLPPAETQYF.

This clonotype turned up a few times. A much larger clonotype is one base distant, so this may be a read error. The CDR3 carries no conserved terminal phenylalanine or tryptophan, so it likely arises from a read error. The J gene is TRBJ1-1, the V gene TRBV11-3, with TRBD1 as a possible D gene (6 bases). V lost 0 bases and J 4 bases, leaving 12 bases between the germline ends. This CDR3 has 15 residues. Germline V gene lookup returns CDR1 SGHNT and CDR2 YENEEA. The CDR3 is CASSLEGGGSTEAFL. CDR3 DNA sequence: TGTGCCAGCAGCTTAGAAGGGGGGGGAAGCACTGAAGCTTTCCTT.

The genes are TRBV2 and TRBJ2-6; tentative D call: TRBD1 (6 bases). Trimming pared 0 bases from V and 0 bases from J, leaving 12 bases between. The CDR3 loop spans 18 amino acids. Germline CDR1 reads SNHLY; CDR2 reads FYNNEI. The CDR3 region has the DNA TGTGCCAGCAGTGAAGCGGGACGAGGGGGCTCTGGGGCCAACGTCCTGACTTTC. It is translated as CASSEAGRGGSGANVLTF.

The chain employs TRBV20-1 and TRBJ2-2; a weak D match, TRBD2 (6 bases). V lost 3 bases and J 1 base, leaving 6 bases between the germline ends. Germline CDR1 DFQATT, CDR2 SNEGSKA (reference sequence). This CDR3 is 13 amino acids long. The CDR3 is CSASSGNTGELFF. DNA for the CDR3: TGCAGTGCTAGTAGCGGGAACACCGGGGAGCTGTTTTTT.

In this sample, this clonotype turned up a few times. A read error is likely, as this CDR3 ends without the conserved phenylalanine or tryptophan. This chain joins TRBV6-2 or TRBV6-3 and TRBJ1-5; 8 bases are shared with TRBD1. CDR3 length: 15 amino acids. With V trimmed by 6 bases and J by 0 bases, 4 bases remained unmatched. Germline V gives CDR1 MNHEY, CDR2 SVGEGT. Written as DNA, the CDR3 is TGTGCCAGCAGGGGGACAGGTCTTAGCAATCAGCCCCAGCATCTT. Protein product: CASRGTGLSNQPQHL.

The sample holds many counts of this clonotype. This chain joins TRBV15 and TRBJ2-2, with unresolved D. The CDR3 is 14 amino acids. V gave up 0 bases and J gave up 7 bases, with 9 bases separating them. Germline assignment: CDR1 LNHNV and CDR2 YYDKDF (reference sequence). The CDR3: CATSRDSSIGELFF. The CDR3 region has the DNA TGTGCCACCAGCAGAGATTCATCGATCGGGGAGCTGTTTTTT.

This clonotype was found many times. The chain joins TRBV27 to TRBJ1-2; D possibly corresponds to TRBD1 (5 bases). V was clipped by 6 bases and J by 7 bases, with 21 bases between them. The CDR3 has 15 amino acids. Germline V gene sequence: CDR1 MNHEY, CDR2 SMNVEV (reference sequence). CDR3 protein: CASRLVTGGVAGYTF. For the CDR3, the DNA is TGTGCCAGCAGATTAGTTACAGGCGGAGTAGCTGGCTACACCTTC.

This chain connects TRBV27 to TRBJ2-7; 12 positions agree with TRBD2. CDR1 is MNHEY and CDR2 is SMNVEV in the germline V gene (reference sequence). The CDR3 totals 17 residues. The V gene end was trimmed by 6 bases and the J gene end by 4 bases; junction bases not matched to a gene: 13. CDR3 nucleotide sequence: TGTGCCAGCAGGAACGACCTAGCGGGAGGGCCCTCTTACGAGCAGTACTTC. Amino acid sequence: CASRNDLAGGPSYEQYF.

This clonotype was detected many times. The chain uses TRBV5-5 and TRBJ2-2; D is unclear. CDR1 and CDR2 from the germline V gene are SGHKS and YYEKEE (reference sequence). Deletions cut 0 bases from V and 3 bases from J, with 12 bases between. This CDR3 is built from 16 residues. The CDR3 is CASSLGAADYTGELFF. CDR3 bases: TGTGCCAGCAGCTTGGGGGCGGCAGACTACACCGGGGAGCTGTTTTTT.

In this sample, this clonotype turned up many times. The chain joins TRBV6-2 or TRBV6-3 to TRBJ2-4; 8 bases agree with TRBD2. The germline CDR1 and CDR2 sequences are MNHEY and SVGEGT. This CDR3 spans 16 amino acids. V was pared by 8 bases and J by 7 bases, with 16 bases of the junction left unmatched. CDR3 DNA: TGTGCCAGCGGGGACTGGGAGACTAGCGTAAGGAACATTCAGTACTTC. This sequence encodes CASGDWETSVRNIQYF.

The rearrangement links TRBV27 to TRBJ1-4; D ambiguous. The CDR3 spans 13 residues. CDR1 MNHEY and CDR2 SMNVEV come from the germline V gene (reference sequence). V was pared by 5 bases and J by 9 bases, with 13 bases between. The CDR3 nucleotides read TGTGCCAGCAGTCTCCTTGGAGGGAAAAAACTGTTTTTT. It encodes CASSLLGGKKLFF. Variable domain in full (rest from reference TRBV27 and TRBJ1-4): EAQVTQNPRYLITVTGKKLTVTCSQNMNHEYMSWYRQDPGLGLRQIYYSMNVEVTDKGDVPEGYKVSRKEKRNFPLILESPSPNQTSLYFCASSLLGGKKLFFGSGTQLSVL.

The V and J genes are TRBV28 and TRBJ1-2; no clear D gene. The V and J ends lost 5 bases and 4 bases respectively, with 14 bases between them. The CDR3 length is 14 residues. Germline V lookup: CDR1 MDHEN, CDR2 SYDVKM. The CDR3 DNA is TGTGCCAGCAGTCCACCCGGGTCGGGCTATGGCTACACCTTC. It specifies CASSPPGSGYGYTF.

This clonotype has at least ten counts. The CDR3 here is CASSYRQGIYGYTF. CDR3 nucleotides: TGTGCCAGCAGTTACAGACAGGGGATCTATGGCTACACCTTC. The J gene is TRBJ1-2, the V gene TRBV6-5; 8 nucleotides agree with TRBD1. Germline trimming cut 2 bases from V and 4 bases from J; bases unmatched to any gene: 3. Germline lookup yields CDR1 MNHEY and CDR2 SVGAGI. The CDR3 contains 14 residues.

This clonotype was seen only a few times. V and J are TRBV2 and TRBJ2-2; 8 bases align to TRBD1. This CDR3 contains 14 residues. The germline V gene has CDR1 SNHLY and CDR2 FYNNEI. Trimming took 9 bases from V and 4 from J; bases not matched to a gene: 7. The CDR3 here is CARMGQDLTGELFF. The CDR3, as DNA: TGTGCCAGAATGGGACAGGACCTCACCGGGGAGCTGTTTTTT.

This clonotype was detected ten times or more. The J gene is TRBJ2-2, the V gene TRBV28; the D gene is possibly TRBD1 (5 bases). Germline assignment: CDR1 MDHEN and CDR2 SYDVKM. V was trimmed by 3 bases and J by 7 bases, leaving 12 bases between them. The CDR3 extends over 14 amino acids. This CDR3 is CASSFAGFFGELFF. CDR3 nucleotide sequence: TGTGCCAGCAGTTTCGCAGGGTTCTTCGGGGAGCTGTTTTTT. Filled out from reference TRBV28 and TRBJ2-2, the complete variable domain reads DVKVTQSSRYLVKRTGEKVFLECVQDMDHENMFWYRQDPGLGLRLIYFSYDVKMKEKGDIPEGYSVSREKKERFSLILESASTNQTSMYLCASSFAGFFGELFFGEGSRLTVL.

The sample holds many counts of this clonotype. The DNA for the CDR3 is TGTGCCAGCACGAACCCCCCGGGAAACACCATATATTTT. Amino acids: CASTNPPGNTIYF. The V gene is TRBV28, the J gene TRBJ1-3; D gene unclear. CDR1 and CDR2 from the germline V gene are MDHEN and SYDVKM. The CDR3 contains 13 residues. Trimming took 7 bases from V and 4 from J, leaving 11 bases between them.

This clonotype was detected ten times or more. The rearrangement uses TRBV5-1 and TRBJ2-7; 7 nucleotides line up with TRBD2. CDR1 is SGHRS and CDR2 is YFSETQ in the germline V gene. The CDR3 is 13 residues long. The V gene end was trimmed by 4 bases and the J gene end by 2 bases; junction bases not matched to a gene: 3. This CDR3 reads CASSISGTYEQYF. The DNA for the CDR3 is TGCGCCAGCAGCATCAGCGGGACCTACGAGCAGTACTTC.

The sample holds many counts of this clonotype. J is TRBJ1-5 and V is TRBV2; D not resolved. The germline V gene has CDR1 SNHLY and CDR2 FYNNEI. V lost 0 bases to trimming and J lost 5 bases, with 11 bases between them. CDR3 size: 15 residues. CDR3 loop: CASSEAEGQDQPQHF. The CDR3 DNA is TGTGCCAGCAGTGAAGCGGAGGGCCAAGATCAGCCCCAGCATTTT.

This clonotype has at least ten counts. The chain uses TRBV20-1 and TRBJ1-2, with 8 bases that match TRBD1. The CDR3 is 17 residues long. CDR1 and CDR2 from the germline V gene are DFQATT and SNEGSKA (reference sequence). The V and J ends lost 5 bases and 5 bases, in that order; junction bases with no gene match: 19. CDR3 amino acids: CSAAGQGGNRVWYGYTF. The CDR3 bases are TGCAGTGCTGCTGGACAGGGTGGCAATAGAGTATGGTATGGCTACACCTTC.

In its sample, this clonotype was seen many times. V and J are TRBV19 and TRBJ1-1; D unclear. Germline values: CDR1 LNHDA, CDR2 SQIVND (reference sequence). The CDR3 is 12 residues long. The V end was cut by 7 bases, the J end by 7 bases, with 13 bases between. DNA for the CDR3: TGTGCCAGTATAGAATTGACGGGTGAAGCTTTCTTT. Translating gives CASIELTGEAFF.

This clonotype was picked up many times. The V call is TRBV20-1, the J call TRBJ2-7, with 11 bases identical to TRBD1. V lost 5 bases, J lost 0 bases, and 6 bases stayed unmatched. Germline V gene lookup returns CDR1 DFQATT and CDR2 SNEGSKA (reference sequence). The CDR3 contains 15 residues. The CDR3 DNA follows: TGCAGTGCTGTAAACGGGACAGGGGGCTCCTACGAGCAGTACTTC. Its protein product is CSAVNGTGGSYEQYF.